The present TCR beta chain was sequenced within a study of blood T cell repertoires in COVID-19. Study-level information: The study counted Cohort 3 donors as recovered given two negative PCRs, clearance, or symptom resolution. PBMCs, B-cell-depleted T cells, or T cells provided the cDNA or gDNA that made up the material. COVID-19 samples, acute and convalescent, were from the United States, Italy and Spain.

Participants reported their clinical history, and cohort assignment relied on those reports. Germline CDR1 and CDR2: SNHLY and FYNNEI. The CDR3 contains 14 residues. Trimming took 5 bases from V and 4 from J; bases not matched to a gene: 2. Measured with immunoSEQ multiplex PCR; TCRdb has only the in-frame clones, and not every one. The sample shows hundreds of thousands of clones, 86% of them seen only once. The receptor was isolated from a woman in her fifties or sixties in a cohort exposed to, infected with or recovered from COVID-19 (not recorded which). The V call is TRBV2, the J call TRBJ1-6; 7 nucleotides agree with TRBD1. The sample taken for sequencing was PBMCs or T cells enriched from blood (not recorded which). The CDR3 sequence is CASSTGQYNSPLHF. CDR3 bases: TGTGCCAGCAGTACGGGACAGTATAATTCACCCCTCCACTTT.